The T cell receptor (beta chain) under discussion was sequenced for a study of T cell repertoires and HLA-DP antigens. As for the study in general: Alloantigens: one with one groove difference and one with about ten differences versus self.

To note about this clone: Antigen specificity is unknown.

TCRdb keeps only in-frame clones here, not all; method: immunoSEQ multiplex PCR. The sample has about 110,000 clones, around 93% seen once. CDR3 length equals 14 residues. From germline, CDR1 is SGDLS and CDR2 YYNGEE. The V end was cut by 0 bases, the J end by 5 bases, with 12 bases between. The TCR originated in a woman aged 18-29 years in good health and CMV-seronegative. V usage is TRBV9 and J usage is TRBJ2-7; no clear D gene. The sequencing input was CD4+ T cells from PBMCs. In DNA, the CDR3 is TGTGCCAGCAGCGTAGATGGCAGGAGCCACGAGCAGTACTTC. It yields the protein CASSVDGRSHEQYF. Full variable domain (missing parts from reference TRBV9 and TRBJ2-7): DSGVTQTPKHLITATGQRVTLRCSPRSGDLSVYWYQQSLDQGLQFLIQYYNGEERAKGNILERFSAQQFPDLHSELNLSSLELGDSALYFCASSVDGRSHEQYFGPGTRLTVT.